This T cell receptor (beta chain) was sequenced in a study of blood T cell repertoires in COVID-19. The table came from immunoSEQ multiplex PCR; TCRdb's copy has only in-frame clones and leaves some out. Seen here are 25,000 to 30,000 clones, roughly 93% observed once, and the top ten hold 0.65% to 0.95%. The CDR3 is 15 amino acids. Losses at the gene ends were 5 bases for V and 9 bases for J; bases not matched to a gene: 11. Germline loops: CDR1 MRHNA, CDR2 SNTAGT. The receptor's source is a woman aged 70 to 79 with COVID-19, enrolled during active disease. Sequencing was performed on peripheral blood. The V and J genes are TRBV6-4 and TRBJ2-1; 9 bases agree with TRBD2. This chain's CDR3 is CASSTLGLAGIEQFF. The CDR3 bases are TGTGCCAGCAGTACCTTGGGGCTAGCGGGGATTGAGCAGTTCTTC.